Listed below are T cell receptor beta chains from one sample, sequenced in a study of blood T cell repertoires in COVID-19. Generated by immunoSEQ multiplex PCR, the TCRdb table keeps only in-frame clones and is missing some. Among 60,000 to 70,000 clones listed, 70% to 90% were seen once. What was sequenced was peripheral blood. These receptors originate from a man aged 50 or older with active COVID-19. Both conserved end residues are part of each CDR3.

v_call | cdr3_aa
TRBV11-3 | CASSLTREETQYF
TRBV10-3 | CAIKGTGEDGYTF
TRBV5-1 | CASSLGSGWTGELFF
TRBV19 | CASSIPPGQGFSSPLHF
TRBV28 | CASSRQGGAYEQYF
TRBV6-2/TRBV6-3 | CASSRQGYTEAFF
TRBV2 | CASSGQNYGYTF
TRBV7-9 | CASSLGAGAQPQHF
TRBV7-2 | CASTRDRGPVVF
TRBV20-1 | CSAQNTEAFF
TRBV7-7 | CASSADRAHEQYF
TRBV7-2 | CASSRVAGGSTGELFF
TRBV5-1 | CASSPYRVNTEAFF
TRBV6-5 | CASSNPTGEQYF
TRBV5-4 | CASSPRQGAYEQYF
TRBV11-1 | CASSLSGGLETQYF
TRBV10-3 | CAISEGRSGRAYEQYF
TRBV7-2 | CASSPGTSDSNEQFF
TRBV6-6 | CASSYSRGTSSYEQYF
TRBV20-1 | CSAGPDNEQFF
TRBV6-2/TRBV6-3 | CASSYSATGNEQFF
TRBV11-1 | CASSSFSGSTDTQYF
TRBV2 | CASTGPFNNQPQHF
TRBV28 | CASRLAGVPSGANVLTF
TRBV6-5 | CASSRGQRGEKLFF
TRBV5-8 | CASSLHWGPSTDTQYF
TRBV5-4 | CASSNPTGTNYGYTF
TRBV12-3/TRBV12-4 | CASSFSETQYF
TRBV24-1 | CATSTPWTSGGNEQFF
TRBV5-1 | CASSTGTGPNTGELFF
TRBV19 | CASSYRTGGGTGANVLTF
TRBV19 | CASSIDRVGGYTF
TRBV7-9 | CASSSSDRGLDNEQFF
TRBV30 | CAWGSRRGMWAEAFF
TRBV12-3/TRBV12-4 | CASSLGLYYGYTF
TRBV14 | CASSQERGKGEKLFF
TRBV2 | CASSARSGTNTGELFF
TRBV24-1 | CATSDPGQSYEQYF
TRBV11-3 | CASSLGGGKYEQYF
TRBV18 | CASSPDREPTGELFF
TRBV15 | CATSRDPGDEQYF
TRBV7-9 | CASSETDRREQYF
TRBV6-5 | CASTTGSTNEKLFF
TRBV27 | CASSGGPQTYEQYF
TRBV7-9 | CAWVEASTDTQYF
TRBV5-6 | CASSFGGLENIQYF
TRBV7-3 | CASSTRQGSDTQYF
TRBV18 | CASSPREGSNEQFF
TRBV7-2 | CASSLLAGGTEQFF
TRBV6-5 | CASTYPGLYNEQFF
TRBV11-3 | CASSPPGGGKDTQYF
TRBV5-5 | CASSTQGAKSGYTF
TRBV15 | CATSLRTGETTEAFF
TRBV7-2 | CASSLGASGVRVAQYF
TRBV5-4 | CASSLGSRETQYF
TRBV11-3 | CASSPRDRGSSEQFF
TRBV3-1/TRBV3-2 | CASSLRAPYEQYF
TRBV14 | CASSQATDRAYNSPLHF
TRBV18 | CASSPDKKVGTEAFF